The next 10 T cell receptor beta chains were all read from a single sample in a study of blood T cell repertoires in COVID-19 (dated by TCRdb to the early 2020s). The library came from the immunoSEQ multiplex PCR assay. TCRdb provides this immuneACCESS table in a form limited to in-frame rearrangements. Some clones are lacking; in checked studies, under half of them reflect an unresolved V gene, and why the rest are absent is not known. For this sample there are about 210,000 clones; over 75% appear just once. About a tenth of the sample lies in the top ten. Sequences were obtained from PBMCs or T cells enriched from blood (not recorded which). The source of these receptors is a man aged 40-55 years who had recovered from COVID-19.

This chain links TRBV15 with TRBJ2-2, with D possibly being TRBD1 (5 bases). In germline, CDR1 is LNHNV, CDR2 YYDKDF (reference sequence). Trimming took off 1 base at V and 7 bases at J, with 13 bases between the two ends. The CDR3 is made up of 15 amino acids. The CDR3 loop is CATSRGIKGDGELFF. For the CDR3, the DNA is TGTGCCACCAGCAGAGGAATCAAAGGGGACGGGGAGCTGTTTTTT.

In this sample, this clone turned up once. The chain recombines TRBV27 with TRBJ2-1; D not certain. CDR1 is MNHEY, CDR2 SMNVEV, per germline (reference sequence). Trimming left V 5 bases short and J 5 bases short, with 19 bases between. This CDR3 is 16 amino acids long. DNA for the CDR3: TGTGCCAGCAGTCCTGAATTCTCCAGGTCAGACAATGAGCAGTTCTTC. As protein: CASSPEFSRSDNEQFF.

This clone was detected once. The V gene is TRBV14, the J gene TRBJ2-1; TRBD2 is a possible D gene (5 bases). Germline CDR1 is SGHDN and CDR2 is FVKESK. V was shortened by 2 bases and J by 4 bases, with 12 bases between the two germline ends. This CDR3 has 15 residues. The CDR3 DNA follows: TGTGCCAGCAGCCAAAGAACTAGGTCTTACAATGAGCAGTTCTTC. Encoded protein: CASSQRTRSYNEQFF.

This clone has just a few counts. V and J are TRBV15 and TRBJ1-4, with D tentatively TRBD1 (6 bases). This CDR3 region has 19 residues. Deletions cut 0 bases from V and 0 bases from J, with 17 bases between. The germline V gene has CDR1 LNHNV and CDR2 YYDKDF (reference sequence). CDR3 in DNA: TGTGCCACCAGCAGAGACCAGTGGGGGCGAAGGGCAACTAATGAAAAACTGTTTTTT. Protein: CATSRDQWGRRATNEKLFF.

V usage is TRBV5-1 and J usage is TRBJ1-2; D remains ambiguous. The germline V gene encodes CDR1 SGHRS and CDR2 YFSETQ. The CDR3 has 15 residues. V was cut by 2 bases and J by 6 bases, with 17 bases left in between. The CDR3 spells CASSFDKVSAHGYTF. The CDR3 nucleotides are TGCGCCAGCAGCTTCGACAAGGTATCAGCTCATGGCTACACCTTC.

This rearrangement joins TRBV9 to TRBJ2-1; D gene unclear. CDR1 SGDLS and CDR2 YYNGEE come from the germline V gene. The CDR3 length is 13 residues. Between the trimmed V and J ends, which lost 1 base and 8 bases, there was a span of 10 bases. CDR3 coding DNA: TGTGCCAGCAGCGTATACAGTAACGATGAGCAGTTCTTC. This sequence encodes CASSVYSNDEQFF.

The gene calls are TRBV20-1 and TRBJ1-2; D remains ambiguous. CDR3 length: 16 amino acids. The germline V gene encodes CDR1 DFQATT and CDR2 SNEGSKA (reference sequence). V lost 3 bases and J lost 2, with 19 bases in between. The CDR3 region has the DNA TGCAGTGCTAGTAGATGGGCAGCTTCAAAAAACTATGGCTACACCTTC. Residues: CSASRWAASKNYGYTF.

The rearrangement uses TRBV9 and TRBJ1-6, with D possibly TRBD1 on 6 matching bases. The CDR3 is made up of 16 amino acids. Trimming took 4 bases from V and 10 from J, leaving 21 bases between them. Germline V gene sequence: CDR1 SGDLS, CDR2 YYNGEE. The CDR3 loop reads CASSPRPTGMESPLHF. CDR3 coding DNA: TGTGCCAGCAGCCCCCGCCCCACAGGGATGGAATCACCCCTCCACTTT.

This sequence joins TRBV19 and TRBJ2-2; TRBD2 aligns across 7 bases. Germline V gene sequence: CDR1 LNHDA, CDR2 SQIVND (reference sequence). The junction had 8 bases not matched to a gene; V was cut back by 1 base and J by 0 bases. The length of the CDR3 is 18 residues. The CDR3 DNA sequence: TGTGCCAGTAGTATAGGAGCGGGAAAGAACTCGAACACCGGGGAGCTGTTTTTT. Amino acid sequence: CASSIGAGKNSNTGELFF.

CDR3 sequence reads: CASSFASGNTGELFF. In DNA, the CDR3 is TGTGCCAGCAGCTTCGCTAGCGGAAACACCGGGGAGCTGTTTTTT. The chain joins TRBV7-6 to TRBJ2-2; 7 bases line up with TRBD2. CDR3 length: 15 residues. The ends lost 3 bases at V and 2 bases at J; junction bases unmatched: 3. Germline loops: CDR1 SGHVS, CDR2 FNYEAQ.